These 10 T cell receptor beta chains came from one sample sequenced in a study of CD8+ T cells in alopecia areata. After isolation, RNA underwent reverse transcription to generate cDNA as the sequencing template. Some clones are missing from TCRdb's copy, which holds only in-frame ones; the method was immunoSEQ multiplex PCR. Of about 180,000 clones in the sample, 40% to 55% were seen once. Described treatment: oral pan-JAK inhibitor, 5-10 mg twice daily. Sequencing was performed on CD8+ T cells sorted from blood, taken between weeks 51 and 54, from a patient treated with tofacitinib. These receptors all come from a human donor with alopecia areata.

V is TRBV30 and J is TRBJ2-1; possible D gene TRBD2, 6 bases. Trimming removed 6 bases from V and 1 base from J, with 16 bases in between. The CDR3 sequence is 15 residues long. The V gene's germline CDR1 is GTSNPN and CDR2 SVGIG (reference sequence). Here the CDR3 reads CACDTPGVSYNEQFF. The CDR3 DNA reads as TGTGCCTGTGATACTCCGGGGGTGTCCTACAATGAGCAGTTCTTC.

V is TRBV4-2 and J is TRBJ2-3, with 11 bases aligning to TRBD2. V was pared by 1 base and J by 5 bases, with 2 bases of the junction left unmatched. Germline CDR1 is LGHNA and CDR2 is YNFKEQ. This CDR3 has 15 amino acids. Here the CDR3 DNA reads TGTGCCAGCAGCCAAGTAGCGGGGGGGGAAGATACGCAGTATTTT. Translated, it gives CASSQVAGGEDTQYF.

In this sample, this clone turned up a few times. The gene calls are TRBV7-9 and TRBJ2-5; D remains ambiguous. V lost 7 bases to trimming and J lost 6 bases, with 9 bases between them. The CDR3 loop spans 11 amino acids. In germline, CDR1 is SEHNR, CDR2 FQNEAQ (reference sequence). DNA for the CDR3: TGTGCCAGCATCCCCCGGCAGACCCAGTACTTC. This sequence encodes CASIPRQTQYF.

The V and J genes are TRBV7-9 and TRBJ1-2, with D maybe TRBD1 (5 bases). The germline V gene encodes CDR1 SEHNR and CDR2 FQNEAQ (reference sequence). The ends were cut back, 5 bases at V and 5 bases at J, with 12 bases in the middle. The CDR3 totals 13 residues. CDR3 sequence reads: CASSNQGYYGYTF. The CDR3 coding sequence is TGTGCCAGCAGCAATCAGGGCTATTATGGCTACACCTTC.

The chain uses TRBV7-9 and TRBJ2-1; the match to TRBD2 covers 7 bases. This CDR3 is 14 amino acids long. From germline, CDR1 is SEHNR and CDR2 FQNEAQ (reference sequence). Trimming cost V 3 bases and J 7 bases; bases outside gene matches: 6. In nucleotides, the CDR3 is TGTGCCAGCAGCTTCCTAGCGGATTCTAATGAGCAGTTCTTC. Encoded protein: CASSFLADSNEQFF.

The gene calls are TRBV19 and TRBJ2-5; 10 bases line up with TRBD2. The CDR3 loop spans 17 amino acids. V lost 4 bases to trimming and J lost 3 bases; unmatched junction nucleotides: 11. Germline values: CDR1 LNHDA, CDR2 SQIVND (reference sequence). The CDR3 spells CASSTTLLAGSEETQYF. The CDR3 nucleotides read TGTGCCAGTAGTACCACCCTACTAGCGGGGTCTGAAGAGACCCAGTACTTC.

The chain employs TRBV10-3 and TRBJ1-5; TRBD1 might be the D (6 bases). CDR3 length: 14 residues. Germline V lookup: CDR1 ENHRY, CDR2 SYGVKD. The V gene lost 0 bases and the J gene lost 11 bases, with 14 bases spanning the gap. The CDR3 reads CAISESGARWSQHF. CDR3 sequence (DNA): TGTGCCATCAGTGAGTCGGGGGCTCGTTGGTCCCAGCATTTT.

This clone turned up a few times. This rearrangement joins TRBV13 to TRBJ2-1, with TRBD1 as a possible D gene (5 bases). There are 14 residues in the CDR3. Trimming pared 6 bases from V and 0 bases from J, leaving 9 bases between. Germline CDR1 PRHDT, CDR2 FYEKMQ (reference sequence). The CDR3 is CASRQGLSYNEQFF. DNA for the CDR3: TGTGCCAGCAGGCAGGGCCTCTCCTACAATGAGCAGTTCTTC.

The rearrangement uses TRBV7-9 and TRBJ2-1; D gene ambiguous. The V gene lost 1 base and the J gene lost 7 bases, with 11 bases spanning the gap. This CDR3 has 14 residues. Germline V lookup: CDR1 SEHNR, CDR2 FQNEAQ (reference sequence). The CDR3 region is CASSLGMAGNEQFF. The DNA of the CDR3 is TGTGCCAGCAGCTTAGGCATGGCCGGGAATGAGCAGTTCTTC.

This clone was picked up a small number of times. The chain is built from TRBV5-6 and TRBJ1-2; D gene uncertain. V lost 0 bases, J lost 4 bases, and 4 bases lay in between. Germline V lookup: CDR1 SGHDT, CDR2 YYEEEE. This CDR3 is 12 amino acids long. Here the CDR3 DNA reads TGTGCCAGCAGCTTGGAAGGCTATGGCTACACCTTC. The encoded protein is CASSLEGYGYTF.